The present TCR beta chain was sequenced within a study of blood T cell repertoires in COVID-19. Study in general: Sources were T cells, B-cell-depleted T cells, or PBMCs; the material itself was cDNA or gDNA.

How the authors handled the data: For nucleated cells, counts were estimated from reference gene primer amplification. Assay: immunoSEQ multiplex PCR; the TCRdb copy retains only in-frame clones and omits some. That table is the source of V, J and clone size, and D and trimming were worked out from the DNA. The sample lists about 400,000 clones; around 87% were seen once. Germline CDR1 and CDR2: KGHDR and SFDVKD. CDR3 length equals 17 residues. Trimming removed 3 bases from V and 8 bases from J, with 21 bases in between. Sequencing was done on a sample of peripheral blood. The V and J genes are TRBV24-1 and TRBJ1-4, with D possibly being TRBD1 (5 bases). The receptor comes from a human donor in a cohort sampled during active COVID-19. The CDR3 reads CATSDPGVGEVREKLFF. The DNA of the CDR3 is TGTGCCACCAGTGATCCGGGGGTCGGGGAAGTGAGAGAAAAACTGTTTTTT.